This TCR beta chain was sequenced in a study of shared clonotypes between healthy human individuals. Here immunoSEQ multiplex PCR was the method, and the copy in TCRdb shows in-frame clones only, minus some. This table holds about 1,500,000 clones, around 97% found once. The V end was cut by 0 bases, the J end by 3 bases, with 9 bases between. This CDR3 has 14 residues. Germline V gives CDR1 SGHRS, CDR2 YFSETQ. For this clone: Its antigen is not known.

Study-level results: It was the non-shared clonotypes that had lower generation probabilities than clonotypes shared by all four donors. Rarefaction analysis demonstrated incomplete sorted-subset sequencing notwithstanding large depth.

The sample consisted of naive CD4+ T cells sorted from blood. The subset was: CD45RA+ positively selected. The chain carries TRBV5-1 and TRBJ1-2, with TRBD1 as a possible D gene (5 bases). The TCR comes from a man in his thirties or forties in good health. The DNA of the CDR3 is TGCGCCAGCAGCTTGGCGGGACGGGACTATGGCTACACCTTC. Its protein is CASSLAGRDYGYTF.